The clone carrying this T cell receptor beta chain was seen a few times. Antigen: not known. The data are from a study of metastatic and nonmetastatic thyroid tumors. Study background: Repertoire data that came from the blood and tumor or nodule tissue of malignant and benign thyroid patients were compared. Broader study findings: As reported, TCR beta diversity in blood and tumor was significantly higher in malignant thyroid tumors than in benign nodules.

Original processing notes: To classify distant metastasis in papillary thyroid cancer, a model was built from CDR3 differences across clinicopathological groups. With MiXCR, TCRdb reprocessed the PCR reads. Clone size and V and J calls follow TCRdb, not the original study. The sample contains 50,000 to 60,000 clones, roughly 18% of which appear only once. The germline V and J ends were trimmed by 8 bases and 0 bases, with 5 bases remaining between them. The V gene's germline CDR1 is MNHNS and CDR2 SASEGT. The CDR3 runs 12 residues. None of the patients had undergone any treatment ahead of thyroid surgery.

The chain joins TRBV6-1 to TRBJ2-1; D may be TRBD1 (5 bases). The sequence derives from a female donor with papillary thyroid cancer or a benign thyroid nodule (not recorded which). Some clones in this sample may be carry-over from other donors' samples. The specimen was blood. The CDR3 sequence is CASQGSYNEQFF. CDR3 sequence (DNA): TGTGCCAGCCAGGGCTCCTACAATGAGCAGTTCTTC.